Below, 19 T cell receptor beta chains from the same sample are listed, as sequenced in a study of identical twins. Each CDR3 protein is one row after TCRdb ran MiXCR on the 5' RACE reads. The sample contains about 530,000 distinct CDR3 sequences, over 12% of which appear only once. The same data also went into a second study, on yellow fever vaccine responses in identical twins.

The sample comprised CD4+ T cells sorted from blood. Receptors originate from a woman younger than 35 in good health.

A few counts support this clonotype. The V gene is TRBV6-5, the J gene TRBJ2-1; TRBD2 matches 7 bases. V shed 0 bases and J 6 bases; nucleotides not matched to a gene: 8. Looked up from germline, CDR1 is MNHEY and CDR2 is SVGAGI. There are 16 residues in the CDR3. CDR3 DNA sequence: TGTGCCAGCAGTTACTCCTCATCCGGGACTATCAATGAGCAGTTCTTC. It codes for CASSYSSSGTINEQFF.

This clonotype was counted only a few times. The chain combines TRBV12-3 or TRBV12-4 with TRBJ2-3; D assignment may be TRBD1 or TRBD2 (5 bases each). Trimming removed 6 bases at V and 7 bases at J, with 20 bases between. This CDR3 is 15 amino acids long. The CDR3 sequence is CASSLGTATSNTQYF. The CDR3 bases are TGTGCCAGCAGCCTAGGGACCGCTACTTCCAATACGCAGTATTTT.

This clonotype was seen a handful of times. The chain couples TRBV7-9 to TRBJ1-2; D possibly corresponds to TRBD1 (5 bases). The CDR3 covers 14 residues. Germline V CDR1 and CDR2: SEHNR, FQNEAQ (reference sequence). Trimming removed 3 bases from V and 4 bases from J, with 12 bases in between. The CDR3 nucleotides read TGTGCCAGCAGCTTTGGGGACCTCATCTATGGCTACACCTTC. Translation gives CASSFGDLIYGYTF.

This rearrangement joins TRBV12-3 or TRBV12-4 to TRBJ2-7; the match to TRBD2 covers 7 bases. CDR3 length: 14 residues. The junction had 7 bases not matched to a gene; V was cut back by 6 bases and J by 2 bases. CDR3 sequence reads: CASSLAVKAYEQYF. In DNA form, the CDR3 reads TGTGCCAGCAGCCTAGCGGTCAAAGCCTACGAGCAGTACTTC.

Only a few counts were recorded for this clonotype. The J gene is TRBJ1-1, the V gene TRBV5-1; D is uncertain. V gave up 4 bases and J gave up 4 bases, with 17 bases separating them. The germline V gene encodes CDR1 SGHRS and CDR2 YFSETQ. CDR3 length: 15 residues. DNA of the CDR3: TGCGCCAGCAGCCCCCTGAGGGCCGAACTCACTGAAGCTTTCTTT. Amino acids: CASSPLRAELTEAFF.

The chain carries TRBV25-1 and TRBJ1-2; D is unclear. This CDR3 has 12 amino acids. CDR1 is MGHDK and CDR2 is SYGVNS in the germline V gene. The V end lost 6 bases, the J end lost 6 bases, and 11 bases lay between the germline ends. CDR3 protein: CASRGPTDGYTF. The CDR3 bases are TGTGCCAGCAGGGGCCCCACAGATGGCTACACCTTC.

The chain couples TRBV11-2 to TRBJ1-3; TRBD1 might be the D (5 bases). V was cut by 5 bases and J by 5 bases, with 22 bases left in between. Germline-derived CDR1 and CDR2 are SGHAT and FQNNGV. The CDR3 has 17 amino acids. The CDR3 spells CASSRPGTGMGRNTIYF. The DNA for the CDR3 is TGTGCCAGCAGCCGCCCGGGGACGGGGATGGGAAGAAACACCATATATTTT. Drawing the rest from reference TRBV11-2 and TRBJ1-3, the complete variable domain is EAGVAQSPRYKIIEKRQSVAFWCNPISGHATLYWYQQILGQGPKLLIQFQNNGVVDDSQLPKDRFSAERLKGVDSTLKIQPAKLEDSAVYLCASSRPGTGMGRNTIYFGEGSWLTVV.

The V call is TRBV12-3 or TRBV12-4, the J call TRBJ1-1; 8 bases match TRBD1. This CDR3 has 18 amino acids. The V gene end was trimmed by 0 bases and the J gene end by 5 bases; junction bases not matched to a gene: 14. This CDR3 is CASSLAGRGLLGQTEAFF. The CDR3 bases are TGTGCCAGCAGTTTAGCTGGCAGGGGGCTTCTAGGGCAAACTGAAGCTTTCTTT.

This clonotype was found a few times. CDR3 protein: CASSYSKPSYGYTF. CDR3 bases: TGTGCCAGCAGTTACTCGAAACCCAGCTATGGCTACACCTTC. The V and J genes are TRBV6-5 and TRBJ1-2, with D hard to call. Germline V gene sequence: CDR1 MNHEY, CDR2 SVGAGI. CDR3 length equals 14 residues. V was trimmed by 0 bases and J by 4 bases, leaving 9 bases between them.

This chain joins TRBV20-1 and TRBJ2-7; 7 bases map to TRBD2. This CDR3 is 15 amino acids long. V lost 1 base, J lost 2 bases, and 8 bases stayed unmatched. Germline V gene lookup returns CDR1 DFQATT and CDR2 SNEGSKA (reference sequence). The CDR3 coding sequence is TGCAGTGCTAGAGTAAGGCGGGGAGGGACCTACGAGCAGTACTTC. This encodes CSARVRRGGTYEQYF.

The genes are TRBV4-1 and TRBJ2-2; D ambiguous. Looked up from germline, CDR1 is MGHRA and CDR2 is YSYEKL. This CDR3 contains 17 residues. Trimming took off 3 bases at V and 0 bases at J, with 14 bases between the two ends. The CDR3 protein is CASSQMQSVANTGELFF. Written as DNA, the CDR3 is TGCGCCAGCAGCCAGATGCAGAGTGTGGCGAACACCGGGGAGCTGTTTTTT.

This clonotype came up a few times. V and J are TRBV12-3 or TRBV12-4 and TRBJ1-1; D is undetermined. The length of the CDR3 is 11 residues. Trimming removed 6 bases from V and 6 bases from J, with 8 bases in between. Here the CDR3 reads CASSLTAEAFF. CDR3 nucleotide sequence: TGTGCCAGCAGCTTAACGGCTGAAGCTTTCTTT.

The J gene is TRBJ2-7, the V gene TRBV5-1; maybe TRBD1 (6 bases). Germline CDR1 SGHRS, CDR2 YFSETQ. V shed 3 bases and J shed 4 bases, with 14 bases lying between them. The CDR3 runs to 14 residues. The CDR3 DNA follows: TGCGCCAGCAGCTCAACAGGGCCGGAATACGAGCAGTACGTC. Translated: CASSSTGPEYEQYV.

The gene calls are TRBV12-3 or TRBV12-4 and TRBJ2-7, with D possibly matching TRBD2 (5 bases). CDR3 length: 11 residues. The V end was cut by 6 bases, the J end by 7 bases, with 10 bases between. DNA of the CDR3: TGTGCCAGCAGCGTCACTAGAGAGCAGTACTTC. It translates to CASSVTREQYF.

The V call is TRBV5-1, the J call TRBJ2-3; 7 bases map to TRBD2. The CDR3 totals 14 residues. Unmatched junction bases numbered 9, after V lost 6 bases and J lost 5 bases. Germline V gene sequence: CDR1 SGHRS, CDR2 YFSETQ. The CDR3 sequence is CASIEGGRGDTQYF. In nucleotides, the CDR3 is TGCGCCAGCATCGAGGGAGGGAGAGGAGATACGCAGTATTTT. Supplemented by reference TRBV5-1 and TRBJ2-3, the full variable domain reads KAGVTQTPRYLIKTRGQQVTLSCSPISGHRSVSWYQQTPGQGLQFLFEYFSETQRNKGNFPGRFSGRQFSNSRSEMNVSTLELGDSALYLCASIEGGRGDTQYFGPGTRLTVL.

The V and J genes are TRBV4-1 and TRBJ2-5; 9 bases are shared with TRBD2. Germline trimming cut 2 bases from V and 2 bases from J; bases unmatched to any gene: 3. The CDR3 has 15 residues. The germline V gene encodes CDR1 MGHRA and CDR2 YSYEKL. CDR3 bases: TGCGCCAGCAGCCAACTGACTAGCGGTCAAGAGACCCAGTACTTC. This codes for CASSQLTSGQETQYF.

The CDR3: CASSLYAGLNTGELFF. Here the CDR3 DNA reads TGTGCCAGCAGTTTATACGCGGGACTCAACACCGGGGAGCTGTTTTTT. The rearrangement uses TRBV27 and TRBJ2-2, with TRBD2 as a possible D gene (6 bases). Trimming pared 1 base from V and 2 bases from J, leaving 11 bases between. The germline CDR1 and CDR2 sequences are MNHEY and SMNVEV (reference sequence). CDR3 size: 16 residues.

This clonotype was seen a handful of times. This chain joins TRBV12-3 or TRBV12-4 and TRBJ2-7; D unclear. The CDR3 covers 13 residues. Deletions cut 6 bases from V and 0 bases from J, with 9 bases between. The CDR3 is CASSMKPSYEQYF. Written as DNA, the CDR3 is TGTGCCAGCAGCATGAAGCCCTCCTACGAGCAGTACTTC.

This sequence joins TRBV4-1 and TRBJ2-1; 8 bases line up with TRBD2. The trim removed 0 bases at V and 9 bases at J, leaving 7 bases unmatched. The CDR3 extends over 15 amino acids. The germline CDR1 and CDR2 sequences are MGHRA and YSYEKL. The CDR3 DNA is TGCGCCAGCAGCCAAGAGGGGACTAGGCGGCTTGAGCAGTTCTTC. Translated, it gives CASSQEGTRRLEQFF.